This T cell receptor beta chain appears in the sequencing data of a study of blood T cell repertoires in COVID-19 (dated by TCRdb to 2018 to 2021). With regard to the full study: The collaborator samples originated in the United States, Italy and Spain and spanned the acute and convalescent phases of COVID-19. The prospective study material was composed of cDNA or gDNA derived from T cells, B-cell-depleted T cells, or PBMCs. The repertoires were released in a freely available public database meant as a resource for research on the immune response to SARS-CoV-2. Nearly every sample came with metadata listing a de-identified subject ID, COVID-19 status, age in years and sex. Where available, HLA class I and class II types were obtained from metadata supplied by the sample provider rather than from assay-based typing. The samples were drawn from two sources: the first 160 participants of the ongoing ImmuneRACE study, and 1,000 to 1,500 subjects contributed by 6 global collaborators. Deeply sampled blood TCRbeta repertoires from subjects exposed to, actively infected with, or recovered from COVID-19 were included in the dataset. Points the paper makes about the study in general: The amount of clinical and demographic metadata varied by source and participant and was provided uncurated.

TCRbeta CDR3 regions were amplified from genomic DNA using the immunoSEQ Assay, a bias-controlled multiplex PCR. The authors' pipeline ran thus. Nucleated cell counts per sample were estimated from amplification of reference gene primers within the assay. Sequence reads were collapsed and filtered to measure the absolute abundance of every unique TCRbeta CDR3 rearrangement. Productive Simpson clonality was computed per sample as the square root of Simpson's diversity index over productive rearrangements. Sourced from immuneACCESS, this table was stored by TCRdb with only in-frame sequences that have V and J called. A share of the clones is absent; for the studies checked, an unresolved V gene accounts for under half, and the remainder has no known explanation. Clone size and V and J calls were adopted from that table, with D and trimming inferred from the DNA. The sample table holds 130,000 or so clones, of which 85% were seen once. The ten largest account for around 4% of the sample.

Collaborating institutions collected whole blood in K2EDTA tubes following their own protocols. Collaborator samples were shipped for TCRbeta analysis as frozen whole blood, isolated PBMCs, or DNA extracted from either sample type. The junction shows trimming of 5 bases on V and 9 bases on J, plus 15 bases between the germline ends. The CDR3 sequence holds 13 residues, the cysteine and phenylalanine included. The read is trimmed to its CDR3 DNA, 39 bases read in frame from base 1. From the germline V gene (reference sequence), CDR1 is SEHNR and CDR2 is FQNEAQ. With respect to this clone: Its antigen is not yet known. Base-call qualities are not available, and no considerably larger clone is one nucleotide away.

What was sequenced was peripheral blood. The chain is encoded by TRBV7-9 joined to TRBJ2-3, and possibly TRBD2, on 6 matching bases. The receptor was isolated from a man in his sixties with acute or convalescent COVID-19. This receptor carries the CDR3 CASSVATGVTQYF. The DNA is TGTGCCAGCAGCGTTGCTACGGGGGTAACGCAGTATTTT.